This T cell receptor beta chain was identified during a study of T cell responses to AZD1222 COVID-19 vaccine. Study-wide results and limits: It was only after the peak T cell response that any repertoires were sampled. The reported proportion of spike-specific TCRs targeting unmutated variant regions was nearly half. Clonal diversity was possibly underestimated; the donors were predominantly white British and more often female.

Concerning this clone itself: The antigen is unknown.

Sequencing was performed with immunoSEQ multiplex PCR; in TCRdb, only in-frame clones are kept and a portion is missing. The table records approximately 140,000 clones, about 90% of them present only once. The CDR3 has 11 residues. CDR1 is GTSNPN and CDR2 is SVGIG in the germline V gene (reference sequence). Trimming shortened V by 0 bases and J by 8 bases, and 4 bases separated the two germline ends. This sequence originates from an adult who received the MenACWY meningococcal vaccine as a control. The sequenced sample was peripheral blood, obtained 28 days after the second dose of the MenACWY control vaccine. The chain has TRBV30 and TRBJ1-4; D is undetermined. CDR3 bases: TGTGCCTGGAGTGTTGGGGAAAAACTGTTTTTT. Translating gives CAWSVGEKLFF.